The following is a TCR beta chain sequence with its context. Its specific antigen is unknown. One base away there is no much larger clone; base qualities are not given. These data originate in a study of T cell responses to AZD1222 COVID-19 vaccine (dated by TCRdb to 2020 to 2023). Regarding the complete study: Because spike-specific TCR depth and breadth did not differ between the two schedules, AZD1222 recipients who got a second dose at roughly 4 weeks were pooled with those who got a second dose at roughly 12 weeks. Enrollment into the trials was organized by age into subgroups of 18-55, 56-69 and 70-plus years, and those subgroups contained 148, 28 and 57 TCR-sequenced participants, respectively. A total of 230 to 250 trial participants underwent TCR sequencing, of whom approximately 210 received two doses of AZD1222 and 26 received two doses of the MenACWY control vaccine.

The CDR3 regions of human TCRbeta chains were analyzed by immunosequencing. Under the source paper's analysis protocol: Repertoire TCRs were matched against a reference library of SARS-CoV-2-specific TCRs generated with the MIRA antigen-specificity platform. Breadth was defined as the fraction of unique TCRs that were SARS-CoV-2-associated. Depth was defined as the fraction of total T cells that were SARS-CoV-2-associated. Using the MIRA data, each spike-specific TCR was assigned both to the spike region to which the TCR was reactive and to a CD4 or CD8 class. Log10-transformed breadth and depth values were compared by one-way ANOVA with Sidak's multiple comparisons tests. As stored in TCRdb, this immuneACCESS dataset retains in-frame rearrangements with V and J assigned. A fraction of the clones does not appear; measured against another copy, unresolved V genes explain less than half of the discrepancy, and the remainder lacks a known reason. That table is the source of V, J and clone size, and D and trimming were worked out from the DNA. Counted in this sample were 150,000 to 200,000 clones; about nine tenths of them appeared once. The ten most abundant clones make up approximately 5.7% of the sample.

What the authors observed across the whole study: The 56-69-year group was small, and its depth increase did not reach significance, likely because of low power. Reportedly, almost half of the unique spike-specific TCRs recognized epitopes lying outside the regions that are mutated in the B.1.351 and B.1.1.7 variants. Participants were mostly white British and included more females than males, and it was suggested by the authors that clonal diversity may have been underestimated. Conclusions about previously exposed vaccinees are limited, since just 6 or 7 AZD1222 recipients were seropositive for SARS-CoV-2 at baseline. Because no samples from the day 14 peak response were available, repertoires could be characterized only after the peak T cell response. A significant rise in spike-specific TCR breadth and depth was observed after two AZD1222 doses relative to day 0 and relative to MenACWY recipients. The whole spike protein was spanned by vaccine-associated CD4 TCRs, and dominant responses were seen in regions 160-218 and 743-854.

The meaning of the sample's time point label: baseline before first vaccination. Vaccinee samples came from UK trials COV001 and COV002, including a single-blind randomized controlled phase 2/3 trial of AZD1222 (ChAdOx1 nCoV-19) in healthy adults. For TCRbeta chain sequencing, PBMC samples were collected from trial participants at day 0 and at day 28 after the second dose. Trimming takes 1 base off V and 5 bases off J; junction bases not matched to a gene: 7. The cysteine opens and the phenylalanine closes a CDR3 of 15 amino acids. This entry keeps only the CDR3 DNA: 45 bases, framed from base 1. The germline V gene (reference sequence) supplies CDR1 GTSNPN and CDR2 SVGIG.

The chain is assembled from TRBV30 and TRBJ2-3, and TRBD2 aligns with 9 junction nucleotides. Material: peripheral blood, obtained on day 0 of AZD1222 vaccination. The clonotype comes from an adult in good health. The bases are TGTGCCTGGAGTGCATATAGCGGGAGTGTAGATACGCAGTATTTT. The resulting protein is CAWSAYSGSVDTQYF. The CDR3, completed at both ends by the reference TRBV30 and TRBJ2-3 genes, gives the full variable domain SQTIHQWPATLVQPVGSPLSLECTVEGTSNPNLYWYRQAAGRGLQLLFYSVGIGQISSEVPQNLSASRPQDRQFILSSKKLLLSDSGFYLCAWSAYSGSVDTQYFGPGTRLTVL.